This T cell receptor (beta chain) was documented in a study of blood T cells in healthy people across ages. CDR3 length: 14 amino acids. CDR1 is MGHRA, CDR2 YSYEKL, per germline. Together with a sample-barcoded 5' primer, a J-beta primer mix was included in a second PCR lasting about 7 to 11 cycles. TCRdb redid the calling of the 5' RACE reads with MiXCR, one entry per CDR3 protein. The sample lists roughly 800,000 distinct CDR3 sequences; just under 25% were seen once. This clonotype appeared a few times. The data also belong to a second study, concerning T cells of mothers and their children.

The clonotype originates from a boy aged 10-17 years in good health. The specimen was blood. The genes are TRBV4-1 and TRBJ2-5; D unclear. The J call may be mistaken, given a closer DNA end match to TRBJ2-1. The CDR3 is CASSQDRVSDEQFF. CDR3 coding DNA: TGCGCCAGCAGCCAAGATCGGGTCAGCGATGAGCAGTTCTTC.